This T cell receptor (beta chain) is drawn from a study of tumor and adjacent non-tumor tissue in lung cancer. Three rounds of nested PCR, following a modified ARM-PCR protocol, produced the TCRbeta library. TCRdb reprocessed the multiplex PCR reads via MiXCR and lists one record per CDR3 protein. The table has some 80,000 distinct CDR3 sequences, 76% seen once; the top ten hold 30% to 50%. Regarding the study as a whole: Normal lung showed higher cumulative top 100 clone frequency than tumor.

This clonotype was seen a handful of times. Its cognate antigen is unknown. No cell sorting was done before RNA was extracted from the tissue. Distant lung tissue was collected more than 3 cm away from the tumor edge. Germline V gives CDR1 SQVTM, CDR2 ANQGSEA. This CDR3 has 12 amino acids. V was shortened by 6 bases and J by 2 bases, with 9 bases between the two germline ends. The source of this sequence is a man aged 65-85 years with non-small cell lung cancer. The chain employs TRBV29-1 and TRBJ2-3, with a weak D call TRBD2 (5 bases). Sequences were obtained from distant non-tumor lung tissue. CDR3 bases: TGCAGCGTGCACGGGGTCACAGATACGCAGTATTTT. It is translated as CSVHGVTDTQYF.